This is a list of T cell receptor beta chains from one sample in a study of shared clonotypes between healthy human individuals. The method was immunoSEQ multiplex PCR; TCRdb's version includes in-frame clones alone and lacks a portion of them. The table records around 1.5 million clones, nearly 99% of them present only once. Material: naive CD4+ T cells sorted from blood. The receptors originated from a young man in good health. CDR3s include the opening cysteine and the closing phenylalanine or tryptophan. A D gene is named only where the DNA matches it firmly. Where a row states a size, it is once, few, many or the class of an expanded clone; other rows omit it.

v_gene	abundance	d_gene	j_gene	CDR3nt	CDR3aa
TRBV11-2	once	NA	TRBJ2-3	TGTGCCAGCAGCTCACTCCTAGGGCACCCCACAGATACGCAGTATTTT	CASSSLLGHPTDTQYF
TRBV2	NA	NA	TRBJ2-5	TGTGCCGGGGAGTTATTGGGCCAAGAGACCCAGTACTTC	CAGELLGQETQYF
TRBV7-9	NA	NA	TRBJ2-7	TGTGCCAGCAGCCCACCGGGGACTTTTCCCTACGAGCAGTACTTC	CASSPPGTFPYEQYF
TRBV5-4	NA	TRBD1	TRBJ1-2	TGTGCCAGCAGTTCCGCTCCGGGACAGGGTACTAACTATGGCTACACCTTC	CASSSAPGQGTNYGYTF
TRBV5-4	NA	NA	TRBJ1-2	TGTGCCAGCAGCTTCCCCCCCTTACAGGGCCCCTATGGCTACACCTTC	CASSFPPLQGPYGYTF
TRBV7-3	NA	TRBD2	TRBJ2-1	TGTGCCAGCAGCCGAACCCCTAGCGGGAGTCACAATGAGCAGTTCTTC	CASSRTPSGSHNEQFF
TRBV19	NA	TRBD1	TRBJ2-7	TGTGCCAGTAGTGCGACAGGGAGCTCCTACGAGCAGTACTTC	CASSATGSSYEQYF
TRBV5-1	NA	NA	TRBJ1-5	TGCGCCAGCAGCATACAGGGAAGTCAGCCCCAGCATTTT	CASSIQGSQPQHF
TRBV5-1	NA	NA	TRBJ2-7	TGCGCCAGCAGCAGGGACGCTAGCTCCTACGAGCAGTACTTC	CASSRDASSYEQYF
TRBV6-1	NA	NA	TRBJ2-7	TGTGCCAGCAGTGACATCCATTCCTACGAGCAGTACTTC	CASSDIHSYEQYF
TRBV14	NA	NA	TRBJ2-7	TGTGCCAGCAGCCGCCGGACTGGGGACTACGAGCAGTACTTC	CASSRRTGDYEQYF
TRBV10-1	NA	TRBD2	TRBJ2-4	TGCGCCAGCAGTGAGTCGACTAGCGGGCAAAACATTCAGTACTTC	CASSESTSGQNIQYF
TRBV18	NA	NA	TRBJ2-5	TGTGCCAGCTCACCATCACGCATTCTGTTCCAAGAGACCCAGTACTTC	CASSPSRILFQETQYF
TRBV5-1	NA	TRBD2	TRBJ2-1	TGCGCCAGCAGCTTGGAGGGACTACGAGGCAATGAGCAGTTCTTC	CASSLEGLRGNEQFF
TRBV18	NA	TRBD1	TRBJ2-3	TGTGCCAGCTCACCGATCCGCGGACAGGGAAGCACAGATACGCAGTATTTT	CASSPIRGQGSTDTQYF
TRBV30	NA	NA	TRBJ2-7	TGTGCCTGGAACGGGGACGGAGTATACGAGCAGTACTTC	CAWNGDGVYEQYF
TRBV11-2	NA	NA	TRBJ1-1	TGTGCCAGCAGCTTAGGGGTAGGCGCTGAAGCTTTCTTT	CASSLGVGAEAFF
TRBV11-1	NA	NA	TRBJ1-1	TGTGCCAGCAGCCCGCGTAGGGGTAGTTACACTGAAGCTTTCTTT	CASSPRRGSYTEAFF
TRBV7-9	NA	NA	TRBJ1-5	TGTGCCAGCAGCACCGGGACCCTGAACTATCAGCCCCAGCATTTT	CASSTGTLNYQPQHF
TRBV18	NA	TRBD1	TRBJ1-1	TGTGCCAGCTCACCACCCGGACAGGGGAGAGAAGCTTTCTTT	CASSPPGQGREAFF
TRBV29-1	NA	TRBD2	TRBJ2-7	TGCAGCGTATACGGGACTAGCGGGAATTACGAGCAGTACTTC	CSVYGTSGNYEQYF
TRBV30	NA	NA	TRBJ2-1	TGTGCCTGGAGTGCGACTTCCCACTACAATGAGCAGTTCTTC	CAWSATSHYNEQFF
TRBV10-2	once	TRBD1	TRBJ1-2	TGCGCCAGCAGTGGAAAACAGGGGGCGAATGGCTACACCTTC	CASSGKQGANGYTF
TRBV6-4	NA	TRBD1	TRBJ1-2	TGTTCCACCTCCCGCGGGACAGCAATTTACTATGGCTACACCTTC	CSTSRGTAIYYGYTF
TRBV27	NA	NA	TRBJ1-2	TGTGCCAGCAGCACCAGGGAGAACTATGGCTACACCTTC	CASSTRENYGYTF
TRBV2	NA	NA	TRBJ1-4	TGTGCCAGCAGTGAAACCGGGTATTGGGATGAAAAACTGTTTTTT	CASSETGYWDEKLFF
TRBV28	NA	NA	TRBJ2-1	TGTGCCAGCAGCCAAACGGGGAATGAGCAGTTCTTC	CASSQTGNEQFF
TRBV19	NA	NA	TRBJ2-1	TGTGCCAGTAGTATAACTGGGGTCGGGGTTGAGCAGTTCTTC	CASSITGVGVEQFF